The entry that follows covers one T cell receptor beta chain sequence. The sample holds many counts of this clonotype. Its antigen remains undetermined. Per-base quality was not reported, and no clone a single base away is much larger than it. Sequencing took place on an Illumina HiSeq 1500. Clones were called with MiXCR by TCRdb after fastp trimmed the public reads at Q25, and only in-frame beta chains were retained. Under each unique CDR3 protein, matching rows form one entry showing the most common genes and DNA. The sample contains 250,000 to 300,000 distinct CDR3 sequences, about a sixth of them found a single time. Of the sample, about 45% is held by the ten largest clones. This sample is drawn from a study of T cell repertoires in cytomegalovirus infection (dated by TCRdb to about 2019). The study in broad terms: Because public TCR beta signatures pointed to carriage of CMV infection together with the matching HLA type, the HLA type of each donor mattered for the analysis. Results the study describes overall, beyond this receptor: In both this cohort and an independent roughly 350-donor cohort, the cumulative frequency of public TCR beta family members distinguished carriers of CMV infection plus the relevant HLA type. The ex vivo response was dominated by HLA-C-restricted CMV-specific TCR beta clonotypes, and the single most frequent clonotype in two of eight donors was supplied by these HLA-C-restricted clonotypes.

Including the terminal cysteine and phenylalanine, the CDR3 comprises 15 residues. CDR3 DNA only is kept here, 45 bases in frame from base 1. From a lookup of the germline V gene (reference sequence), CDR1 and CDR2 are SEHNR and FQNEAQ. V loses 4 bases, J loses 1 base, and the germline ends lie 13 bases apart. The chain uses TRBV7-9 and TRBJ1-1; there is no confident call for the D gene. This TCR was sampled from a human donor in good health (CMV status not recorded). Some clones in this sample may be carry-over from other donors' samples. The sample taken for sequencing was CD8+ T cells from PBMCs. At the DNA level, the sequence is TGTGCCAGCAGCTCTAGTGTGGCATGGAACACTGAAGCTTTCTTT. This codes for CASSSSVAWNTEAFF.